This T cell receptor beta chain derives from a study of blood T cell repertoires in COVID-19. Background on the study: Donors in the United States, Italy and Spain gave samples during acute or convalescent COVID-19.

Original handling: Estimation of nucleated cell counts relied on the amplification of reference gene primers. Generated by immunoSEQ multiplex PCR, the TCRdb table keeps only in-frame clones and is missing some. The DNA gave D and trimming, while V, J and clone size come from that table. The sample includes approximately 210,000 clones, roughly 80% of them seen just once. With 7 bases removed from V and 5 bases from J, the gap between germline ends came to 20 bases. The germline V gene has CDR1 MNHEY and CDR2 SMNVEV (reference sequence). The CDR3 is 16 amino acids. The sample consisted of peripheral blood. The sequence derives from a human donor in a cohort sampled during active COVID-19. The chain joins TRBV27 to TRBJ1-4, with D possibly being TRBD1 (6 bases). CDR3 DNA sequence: TGTGCCAGCAAACTTTTGGGGGCAGGGGCGAATGAAAAACTGTTTTTT. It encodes CASKLLGAGANEKLFF.